These T cell receptor beta chains were read from a single sample in a study of cytomegalovirus exposure and HLA in healthy donors. Profiling relied on immunoSEQ multiplex PCR, and the TCRdb table lists in-frame clones only, not all of them. Of about 160,000 clones in the sample, about 72% were seen once. The sample was PBMCs. Receptor source: a man aged 25 to 45 in good health and CMV-seropositive. The CDR3 runs from the conserved cysteine through the conserved F or W. D genes are given only for firm matches. The size of a clone is reported for some rows only, either as once, few or many, or as a class for expanded clones.

V gene	D gene	clone size	J gene	CDR3 DNA	CDR3 protein
TRBV28	TRBD1	-	TRBJ1-5	TGTGCCAGCAGTCCGCCGGCTGGGGGACAGGATTATAGCAATCAGCCCCAGCATTTT	CASSPPAGGQDYSNQPQHF
TRBV6-5	TRBD1	-	TRBJ2-7	TGTGCCAGCAGTGGGAATGGACAGGGTAGATACGAGCAGTACTTC	CASSGNGQGRYEQYF
TRBV11-2	TRBD1	-	TRBJ2-1	TGTGCCAGCAGCTTAGGTGGCGGGACAGGGACGGTTGAGCAGTTCTTC	CASSLGGGTGTVEQFF
TRBV4-1	TRBD1	-	TRBJ2-1	TGCGCCAGCAGCCAAACAGCGACAGGGGGCGCGATTTCGGTTGAGCAGTTCTTC	CASSQTATGGAISVEQFF
TRBV5-1	TRBD1	-	TRBJ2-5	TGCGCCAGCAGCTGGGGACAGCGAGAGACCCAGTACTTC	CASSWGQRETQYF
TRBV15	-	-	TRBJ1-1	TGTGCCACCAGCAGCCGGGGGGCCGACACTGAAGCTTTCTTT	CATSSRGADTEAFF
TRBV27	TRBD1	-	TRBJ2-7	TGTGCCAGCAGCGGGGACAGGGTCGAGCAGTACTTC	CASSGDRVEQYF
TRBV7-2	-	-	TRBJ1-2	TGTGCCAGCTCAGGCGGGAACTATGGCTACACCTTC	CASSGGNYGYTF
TRBV6-1	-	few	TRBJ2-7	TGTGCCAGCGCAGAAGAGCAGTACTTC	CASAEEQYF
TRBV2	-	-	TRBJ1-5	TGTGCCAGCAGCTGGACCAGGGAAAGCAATCAGCCCCAGCATTTT	CASSWTRESNQPQHF
TRBV13	-	-	TRBJ1-1	TGTGCCAGCAGCCAAACCTCCGACAGGAACACTGAAGCTTTCTTT	CASSQTSDRNTEAFF
TRBV11-3	TRBD1	once	TRBJ2-2	TGTGCCAGCAGACCAGGACAGGGTGGCACCGGGGAGCTGTTTTTT	CASRPGQGGTGELFF
TRBV10-3	-	once	TRBJ1-3	TGTGCCATCATGTCCAACGAGGCCCTCTCTGGAAACACCATATATTTT	CAIMSNEALSGNTIYF
TRBV7-9	-	-	TRBJ1-3	TGTGCCAGCAGCTTGGGGGACTTCTCTGGAAACACCATATATTTT	CASSLGDFSGNTIYF
TRBV10-3	TRBD2	-	TRBJ2-3	TGTGCCATCAGTGAGCGGCAGCGGGGGCGGGGTAATACGCAGTATTTT	CAISERQRGRGNTQYF
TRBV6-6	-	-	TRBJ1-5	TGTGCCAGCAGTTACTCAGGGGATAGCAATCAGCCCCAGCATTTT	CASSYSGDSNQPQHF
TRBV5-1	TRBD1	-	TRBJ2-3	TGCGCCAGCAGCCTCAGACAGGGCCGCGCCGATACGCAGTATTTT	CASSLRQGRADTQYF
TRBV5-4	TRBD2	-	TRBJ2-2	TGTGCCAGCAGCTTGGGGACTAGCGGGTTCACCGGGGAGCTGTTTTTT	CASSLGTSGFTGELFF
TRBV5-4	TRBD2	once	TRBJ2-4	TGTGCCAGCAGCTTGTCAGGGAGGGAAAACATTCAGTACTTC	CASSLSGRENIQYF
TRBV29-1	TRBD1	-	TRBJ1-1	TGCAGCGTACAGGGGTTGACTGAAGCTTTCTTT	CSVQGLTEAFF
TRBV7-2	TRBD1	few	TRBJ1-5	TGTGCCAGCAGCAACAGGGGAGGATATCAGCCCCAGCATTTT	CASSNRGGYQPQHF
TRBV5-4	-	-	TRBJ2-5	TGTGCCAGCAGCTCCGACAACCAAGAGACCCAGTACTTC	CASSSDNQETQYF
TRBV6-5	TRBD1	once	TRBJ1-1	TGTGCCAGCAGTACCGGACAGGGGAACACTGAAGCTTTCTTT	CASSTGQGNTEAFF
TRBV29-1	TRBD2	-	TRBJ2-5	TGCAGCGTTGCCTTGCGGCTAGCGGTAAACCCTCAAGAGACCCAGTACTTC	CSVALRLAVNPQETQYF
TRBV9	-	-	TRBJ2-1	TGTGCCAGCAGCGGCAGCAACAGGGTCTGGACAGAGGAGAAGTTCTTC	CASSGSNRVWTEEKFF
TRBV7-9	-	-	TRBJ2-3	TGTTCCAGCAGTTCGAGGGCAGATACGCAGTATTTT	CSSSSRADTQYF
TRBV5-1	-	-	TRBJ1-5	TGCGCCAGCAGCTTTGACGGGACTCCGGAGCCCCAGCATTTT	CASSFDGTPEPQHF
TRBV19	-	-	TRBJ2-2	TGTGCCAGTATCACCCGGGGGCAGGGGGTCCCGGTCGGGGAGCTGTTTTTT	CASITRGQGVPVGELFF
TRBV6-5	-	few	TRBJ2-7	TGTGCCAGCAGTTACCGACTATTGAACTCCTACGAGCAGTACTTC	CASSYRLLNSYEQYF
TRBV4-1	TRBD1	-	TRBJ1-2	TGCGCCAGCAGCCAAGATCTGGTAGACAGGGACTATGGCTACACCTTC	CASSQDLVDRDYGYTF
TRBV14	-	-	TRBJ1-6	TGTGCCAGCAGCCAAGTTACCTCTCAGGCCCTCCACTTT	CASSQVTSQALHF
TRBV19	-	-	TRBJ2-3	TGTGCCAGTAGTATTCGGTGGAGGCAAGATACGCAGTATTTT	CASSIRWRQDTQYF
TRBV7-9	TRBD1	-	TRBJ1-4	TGTGCCAGCAGAAACATACAGGGGGCTGGTGAAAAACTGTTTTTT	CASRNIQGAGEKLFF
TRBV7-9	-	-	TRBJ2-3	TGTGCCAGCAGCAAGTGGGGGCCTAGCACAGATACGCAGTATTTT	CASSKWGPSTDTQYF
TRBV9	-	-	TRBJ1-1	TGTGCCAGCAGCGCGACAGCGGCGCCTGGGGGGATCTTT	CASSATAAPGGIF
TRBV11-2	TRBD1	-	TRBJ1-3	TGTGCCAGCAGCTTAGTCTTTGGGACAGTAGGCACCATATATTTT	CASSLVFGTVGTIYF
TRBV4-1	-	-	TRBJ1-5	TGCGCCAGCAGCCAATTAGGGGGAAATCGGAATCAGCCCCAGCATTTT	CASSQLGGNRNQPQHF
TRBV6-5	TRBD2	-	TRBJ2-7	TGTGCCAGCAGTTACTCGAAGTCGGGGGGGGCTCTCGAGCAGTACTTC	CASSYSKSGGALEQYF
TRBV5-1	-	-	TRBJ2-7	TGCGCCAGCAGCTTCAACCGGGACAACCCGTACTTC	CASSFNRDNPYF
TRBV7-9	-	-	TRBJ2-7	TGTGCCAGCAGCCGGCGGGGTGAAGTCAAGCAGTACTTC	CASSRRGEVKQYF
TRBV30	-	-	TRBJ2-2	TGTGCCTGGAACTTGAACACCGGGGAGCTGTTTTTT	CAWNLNTGELFF